This T cell receptor (beta chain) emerged from a study of shared clonotypes between healthy human individuals (dated by TCRdb to the early 2020s). A note on the overall study: A couple of women and three men aged 18 to 49 years were included in the cohort. Per donor, leukapheresis produced somewhere between about 0.9 and 10 billion PBMCs. To increase sequencing depth and limit assay-specific biases, different laboratories used diverse techniques to prepare libraries and sequence TCR repertoires. To estimate repertoire size and how much clonotypes are shared between individuals, the study performed deep sequencing of blood TCR repertoires from about five healthy adults. For each donor, three plates each were used for CD4 naive and CD4 memory, two plates were used for CD8 naive, and one plate was used for CD8 memory. Broader findings and caveats from the paper: The small number of donors limited the genetic and exposure-history diversity represented. Compared with non-shared clonotypes, clonotypes shared by all four sorted-subset donors had higher generation probabilities. Even with the large sequencing depth, rarefaction of the sorted-subset datasets indicated that sequencing was incomplete. Across several donors, roughly 5% of naive CD4, around 3.5% of naive CD8, around 2.1% of memory CD4, and approximately 0.42% of memory CD8 clonotypes were shared. Sampling was restricted to blood, and TCR repertoires in tissue are likely to differ from TCR repertoires in blood. Estimated clonotype richness was generally larger for naive than for memory subsets. Pairwise subsampling led to the expectation that sequencing depth would affect the degree of clonotype sharing among donors.

Sequences MNHEY (CDR1) and SVGAGI (CDR2) are obtained from the germline V gene. The CDR3, cysteine through phenylalanine, is 14 amino acids long. Of all the DNA, just the CDR3 is kept, 42 bases in frame from base 1. Trimming accounts for 5 bases at V and 4 bases at J, while the number of junction bases matched to no gene is 4. A word on this clone: Its cognate antigen has yet to be identified. Base qualities are not recorded, but no much larger clone differs from it by a single base.

The donors were healthy, HIV-negative adults with no recently reported acute infections or vaccinations. All donors were Caucasian adults living in Nashville, Tennessee, USA. CD4+ T cells were enriched through magnetic negative selection, after which naive cells were positively selected on CD45RA and the remaining negative fraction served as the memory subset. Blood was collected by leukapheresis, and PBMCs were isolated by Ficoll-Histopaque density gradient centrifugation and then cryopreserved in liquid nitrogen vapor phase. Analytical flow cytometry was used to check the purity and quantity of every magnetically sorted T cell population. Each sorted fraction had its genomic DNA isolated and then quantified by UV absorbance on a Nanodrop 2000c. TCR CDR3 regions were amplified from genomic DNA by multiplex PCR using the deep immunoSEQ assay. Extracted genomic DNA from each cell subset was spread evenly across all wells of several immunoSEQ 96-well plates, with each plate serving as a replicate. Each replicate PCR for sorted subsets received about 220 ng genomic DNA, equal to about 29,000 T cell genomes. Purified libraries were quantified with a Qubit 3.0 fluorometer, sized on a Bioanalyzer 2100, and re-quantified with the KAPA Library Quantification kit. Every immunoSEQ 96-well plate was sequenced on a separate single-read 150-cycle Illumina NextSeq 550 flow cell. From the authors' description of their analysis: Because the immunoSEQ output included only junctional sequences and no quality scores, the filtering could not be the same as the filtering used for full-length reads. To assign V/J genes and CDR3, sequences were annotated against IMGT germline references using PyIR, a Python wrapper for IgBLAST v1.9. Reads were removed for weak V/J assignments (E-value above 1e-6), missing CDR3, stop codons, out-of-frame junctions, or ambiguous translated residues. V3J clonotypes were defined by identical inferred V gene, J gene, and CDR3 amino acid sequence. Percentage overlap between repertoires was calculated by dividing the number of shared unique clonotypes by the size of the smaller repertoire. Richness of each repertoire was evaluated using RTK rarefaction, the Chao1 estimator, and Recon v2.1 estimates of unobserved clonotypes. Generation probabilities were computed with OLGA for all TCRbeta clonotypes obtained by the gDNA method from a handful of donors. The table comes from immuneACCESS by way of TCRdb, which keeps in-frame sequences with V and J called. Part of the clones is missing from these tables; in studies checked, under half for an unresolved V gene and the rest for unknown reasons. The V and J calls and clone size were taken over from that table, and D and trimming were inferred from the DNA. In all, the sample holds 500,000 or so clones, and 95% to 96% of those were seen once. Around 0.066% of the sample belongs to the ten largest clones.

Sequenced: naive CD4+ T cells sorted from blood. The sample's cell subset or site label, in plain terms: CD45RA+ positively selected. The sequence joins TRBV6-5 to TRBJ1-1; the junction holds 10 bases that match TRBD1. The TCR sequence derives from a woman younger than 45 in good health. The CDR3 region: CASSPRTGGTEAFF. The DNA reads TGTGCCAGCAGTCCCCGGACAGGGGGCACTGAAGCTTTCTTT.